The 21 T cell receptor beta chains presented below share a single source sample, sequenced in a study of technical replicates of blood from a few donors. Using immunoSEQ multiplex PCR, the repertoire was profiled, and TCRdb retains in-frame clones only, with some absent. The repertoire consists of about 75,000 clones, with 91% occurring once and the leading ten covering under 0.45%. Sequences were obtained from T cells isolated from PBMCs. Receptors were obtained from a human donor in good health. Some clones in this sample may be carry-over from other donors' samples.

The chain links TRBV4-2 to TRBJ2-2, with TRBD2 matching 10 bases. The V segment lost 2 bases and the J segment 4 bases; nucleotides outside the gene matches: 4. Germline V lookup: CDR1 LGHNA, CDR2 YNFKEQ. The CDR3 loop spans 16 amino acids. The CDR3 region has the DNA TGTGCCAGCAGCCAACCCCTAGCGGGGGTCACCGGGGAGCTGTTTTTT. It is translated as CASSQPLAGVTGELFF.

The V gene is TRBV5-1, the J gene TRBJ2-7, with TRBD1 identical over 9 bases. Germline V gene sequence: CDR1 SGHRS, CDR2 YFSETQ. The CDR3 has 15 amino acids. J gave up 6 bases and V 4 bases, and 11 bases lay outside the gene matches. CDR3 sequence (DNA): TGCGCCAGCAGCCTCACCGGGACAGGGTATTCCGAGCAGTACTTC. Translation: CASSLTGTGYSEQYF.

The rearrangement uses TRBV5-1 and TRBJ2-5; tentatively, D is TRBD1 (5 bases). Germline CDR1 SGHRS, CDR2 YFSETQ. This CDR3 spans 16 amino acids. The germline V and J ends were trimmed by 3 bases and 4 bases, with 19 bases remaining between them. The CDR3 bases are TGCGCCAGCAGCTACGGAGACAGACCAGATCGAGAGACCCAGTACTTC. As protein: CASSYGDRPDRETQYF.

This sequence joins TRBV18 and TRBJ2-5; 12 bases are shared with TRBD1. CDR3 size: 16 residues. With V trimmed by 6 bases and J by 3 bases, 8 bases remained unmatched. In germline, CDR1 is KGHSH, CDR2 LQKENI. The CDR3 region is CASSRDRGQWEETQYF. CDR3 nucleotide sequence: TGTGCCAGCTCCCGGGACAGGGGGCAGTGGGAAGAGACCCAGTACTTC.

The gene calls are TRBV30 and TRBJ1-1, with D possibly being TRBD1 (6 bases). There are 16 residues in the CDR3. Germline V CDR1 and CDR2: GTSNPN, SVGIG (reference sequence). The V and J ends lost 3 bases and 4 bases respectively, with 21 bases between them. The CDR3 loop reads CAWRGFGGRGGTEAFF. The CDR3 bases are TGTGCCTGGAGGGGATTCGGGGGAAGGGGGGGCACTGAAGCTTTCTTT.

The chain links TRBV30 to TRBJ1-2; the D gene is possibly TRBD1 (5 bases). Germline-derived CDR1 and CDR2 are GTSNPN and SVGIG (reference sequence). V was trimmed by 0 bases and J by 4 bases, leaving 12 bases between them. This CDR3 contains 14 residues. CDR3: CAWSVRRGGYGYTF. In DNA, the CDR3 is TGTGCCTGGAGTGTACGACGGGGGGGCTATGGCTACACCTTC. Full variable domain (outside the CDR3, taken from reference TRBV30 and TRBJ1-2): SQTIHQWPATLVQPVGSPLSLECTVEGTSNPNLYWYRQAAGRGLQLLFYSVGIGQISSEVPQNLSASRPQDRQFILSSKKLLLSDSGFYLCAWSVRRGGYGYTFGSGTRLTVV.

The chain recombines TRBV5-1 with TRBJ2-7, with 8 bases that match TRBD2. V was pared by 4 bases and J by 3 bases, with 6 bases of the junction left unmatched. This CDR3 contains 14 residues. Looked up from germline, CDR1 is SGHRS and CDR2 is YFSETQ. CDR3 in DNA: TGCGCCAGCAGCAACTCGGGACTAGACTACGAGCAGTACTTC. This codes for CASSNSGLDYEQYF.

V gene TRBV28 combines with J gene TRBJ2-7; TRBD1 is a possible D gene (6 bases). The CDR3 has 17 amino acids. The V and J ends lost 2 bases and 5 bases respectively, with 22 bases between them. Germline CDR1 and CDR2: MDHEN and SYDVKM. The chain's CDR3 is CASSLIRGQGNINEQYF. The DNA for the CDR3 is TGTGCCAGCAGTTTAATTAGAGGGCAGGGGAATATCAACGAGCAGTACTTC.

This chain connects TRBV4-1 to TRBJ2-7; TRBD2 matches 8 bases. With V trimmed by 3 bases and J by 6 bases, 7 bases remained unmatched. CDR1 is MGHRA and CDR2 is YSYEKL in the germline V gene. This CDR3 has 14 amino acids. The CDR3 reads CASSHAGLAGEQYF. CDR3 coding DNA: TGCGCCAGCAGCCACGCCGGACTAGCAGGCGAGCAGTACTTC.

Of note for this clone: Being one base from a much bigger clone, this may be a read error. The same CDR3 arises from other DNA sequences in this sample as well. CDR3 protein: CASSFDRGSGTGNTIYF. The CDR3 bases are TGTGCCAGCAGTTTCGATAGGGGAAGCGGGACTGGAAACACCATATATTTT. The rearrangement uses TRBV5-8 and TRBJ1-3; TRBD1 is a possible D gene (5 bases). The CDR3 loop spans 17 amino acids. The ends were cut back, 5 bases at V and 2 bases at J, with 20 bases in the middle. In germline, CDR1 is SGHTS, CDR2 YDEGEE.

The chain combines TRBV10-2 with TRBJ1-5; D might be TRBD1 (5 bases). Germline loops: CDR1 WSHSY, CDR2 SAAADI. The CDR3 covers 14 residues. V shed 6 bases and J shed 0 bases, with 9 bases lying between them. This CDR3 reads CASRAGFSNQPQHF. DNA of the CDR3: TGCGCCAGCAGAGCAGGGTTTAGCAATCAGCCCCAGCATTTT.

V gene TRBV2 combines with J gene TRBJ2-7; D gene ambiguous. The germline V gene encodes CDR1 SNHLY and CDR2 FYNNEI. The CDR3 covers 14 residues. The V end lost 6 bases, the J end lost 6 bases, and 18 bases lay between the germline ends. The CDR3 protein is CASSTTATFPEQYF. The CDR3, as DNA: TGTGCCAGCAGCACCACCGCTACCTTTCCCGAGCAGTACTTC.

This clone was counted a few times. The chain employs TRBV5-1 and TRBJ2-2; 9 bases align to TRBD1. The ends lost 0 bases at V and 6 bases at J; junction bases unmatched: 0. Per the germline V gene, CDR1 is SGHRS and CDR2 is YFSETQ. This CDR3 is 14 amino acids long. CDR3 coding DNA: TGCGCCAGCAGCTTGGGACAGGGGGCCGGGGAGCTGTTTTTT. Translating gives CASSLGQGAGELFF.

The CDR3 DNA follows: TGTGCCAGCAGGGCCGGGACAGGGAACACCGGGGAGCTGTTTTTT. Amino acids: CASRAGTGNTGELFF. J is TRBJ2-2 and V is TRBV7-6; 8 bases map to TRBD1. Germline CDR1 reads SGHVS; CDR2 reads FNYEAQ. V trimming: 6 bases; J trimming: 1 base; junction bases outside the gene matches: 4. The CDR3 extends over 15 amino acids. The full variable domain, its missing parts supplied by reference TRBV7-6 and TRBJ2-2, is GAGVSQSPRYKVTKRGQDVALRCDPISGHVSLYWYRQALGQGPEFLTYFNYEAQQDKSGLPNDRFSAERPEGSISTLTIQRTEQRDSAMYRCASRAGTGNTGELFFGEGSRLTVL.

V gene TRBV5-1 combines with J gene TRBJ2-6; 8 nucleotides align to TRBD1. Germline lookup yields CDR1 SGHRS and CDR2 YFSETQ. The V and J ends lost 4 bases and 0 bases, in that order; junction bases with no gene match: 9. The CDR3 has 18 amino acids. The CDR3 nucleotides are TGCGCCAGCAGCGAGTGGGACAGGCAAAGCTCTGGGGCCAACGTCCTGACTTTC. It translates to CASSEWDRQSSGANVLTF.

The rearrangement uses TRBV6-5 and TRBJ2-7; no firm D call. Trimming removed 4 bases from V and 3 bases from J, with 10 bases in between. CDR1 and CDR2 (germline): MNHEY, SVGAGI. This CDR3 region has 13 residues. The CDR3 bases are TGTGCCAGCAGTTCCACTGAGAACTACGAGCAGTACTTC. It yields the protein CASSSTENYEQYF.

This clone showed up just once. The J gene is TRBJ2-7, the V gene TRBV19, with a tentative D call TRBD2 (6 bases). Germline V gene sequence: CDR1 LNHDA, CDR2 SQIVND (reference sequence). V was trimmed by 5 bases and J by 0 bases, leaving 11 bases between them. CDR3 length: 14 amino acids. The DNA of the CDR3 is TGTGCCAGTAGTGCCCTCGGGGGCTCCTACGAGCAGTACTTC. Its translation is CASSALGGSYEQYF.

This sequence joins TRBV30 and TRBJ2-7, with 8 bases that match TRBD1. With 0 bases clipped from V and 3 bases from J, the junction kept 4 bases outside the gene matches. This CDR3 contains 14 residues. Germline loops: CDR1 GTSNPN, CDR2 SVGIG (reference sequence). The chain's CDR3 is CAWSVGTGLYEQYF. For the CDR3, the DNA is TGTGCCTGGAGTGTGGGGACAGGTCTCTACGAGCAGTACTTC.

This clone was recorded once. The chain employs TRBV5-6 and TRBJ1-5; D uncertain. The CDR3 spans 14 residues. Trimming pared 1 base from V and 1 base from J, leaving 6 bases between. From germline, CDR1 is SGHDT and CDR2 YYEEEE. For the CDR3, the DNA is TGTGCCAGCAGCTTGTACACAAGCAATCAGCCCCAGCATTTT. Translation gives CASSLYTSNQPQHF.

The V and J genes are TRBV5-1 and TRBJ1-2, with 7 bases fitting TRBD1. CDR3 length: 14 amino acids. Germline V lookup: CDR1 SGHRS, CDR2 YFSETQ. Unmatched junction bases numbered 11, after V lost 4 bases and J lost 8 bases. In DNA form, the CDR3 reads TGCGCCAGCAGCCCGCTGACAGGGATCTACGGCTACACCTTC. This encodes CASSPLTGIYGYTF.

The CDR3 spells CASSYENRRFDYGYTF. DNA of the CDR3: TGTGCCAGCAGTTACGAGAACAGGCGGTTTGACTATGGCTACACCTTC. The chain is built from TRBV6-6 and TRBJ1-2, with D perhaps matching TRBD1 (5 bases). Trimming stripped 2 bases from V and 3 bases from J, with 16 bases between. Germline V CDR1 and CDR2: MNHNY, SVGAGI (reference sequence). The CDR3 has 16 amino acids.